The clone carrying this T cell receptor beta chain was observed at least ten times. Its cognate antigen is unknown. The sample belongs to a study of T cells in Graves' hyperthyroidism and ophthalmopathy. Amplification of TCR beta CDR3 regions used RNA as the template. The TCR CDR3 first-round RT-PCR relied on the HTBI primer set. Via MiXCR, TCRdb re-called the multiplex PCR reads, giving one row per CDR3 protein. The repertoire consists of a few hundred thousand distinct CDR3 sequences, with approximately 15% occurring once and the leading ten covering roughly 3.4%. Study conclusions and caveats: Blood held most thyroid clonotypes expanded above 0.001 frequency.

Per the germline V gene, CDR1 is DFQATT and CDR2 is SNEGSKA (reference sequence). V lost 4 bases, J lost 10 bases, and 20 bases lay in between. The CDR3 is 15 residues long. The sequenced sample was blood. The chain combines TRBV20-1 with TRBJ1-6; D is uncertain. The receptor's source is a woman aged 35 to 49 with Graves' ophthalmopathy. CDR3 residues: CSATIGGPEGSPLHF. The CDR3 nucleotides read TGCAGTGCTACCATCGGCGGACCCGAAGGCTCACCCCTCCACTTT.